Each of the 26 T cell receptor beta chains below was sequenced from the same sample in a study of blood T cells in healthy people across ages. Combining a sample-barcoded 5' primer with a J-beta primer mix, a second PCR ran for 7 to 11 cycles. Each CDR3 protein gets one entry after TCRdb re-called the 5' RACE reads with MiXCR. The table lists roughly 1,700,000 distinct CDR3 sequences, under 30% of them singletons. Specimen: blood. Every receptor here comes from a woman in her 30s in good health.

A word on this clonotype: The junction departs from the called germline gene at one end, perhaps through a read error. This CDR3 reads CAGSPGAGPSAKNIQYF. In DNA form, the CDR3 reads TGTGCCGGCAGCCCGGGAGCGGGGCCTAGTGCCAAAAACATTCAGTACTTC. V usage is TRBV7-2 and J usage is TRBJ2-4; 7 bases are shared with TRBD2. The CDR3 sequence is 17 residues long. Looked up from germline, CDR1 is SGHTA and CDR2 is FQGNSA.

In this sample, this clonotype turned up a few times. The V gene is TRBV7-2, the J gene TRBJ2-3; 11 nucleotides align to TRBD2. Germline CDR1 and CDR2: SGHTA and FQGNSA. The CDR3 is made up of 17 amino acids. Germline trimming cut 2 bases from V and 5 bases from J; bases unmatched to any gene: 9. The CDR3 DNA follows: TGTGCCAGCAGCTTATGGGGGGGACTAGCGGAGATAGATACGCAGTATTTT. It encodes CASSLWGGLAEIDTQYF. Complete variable domain (other parts from reference TRBV7-2 and TRBJ2-3): GAGVSQSPSNKVTEKGKDVELRCDPISGHTALYWYRQSLGQGLEFLIYFQGNSAPDKSGLPSDRFSAERTGGSVSTLTIQRTQQEDSAVYLCASSLWGGLAEIDTQYFGPGTRLTVL.

At least ten counts were recorded for this clonotype. The chain recombines TRBV6-6 with TRBJ2-1; 7 nucleotides line up with TRBD1. Per the germline V gene, CDR1 is MNHNY and CDR2 is SVGAGI (reference sequence). The junction had 5 bases not matched to a gene; V was cut back by 0 bases and J by 3 bases. The CDR3 totals 16 residues. CDR3 loop: CASSYSGTASYNEQFF. Here the CDR3 DNA reads TGTGCCAGCAGTTACTCGGGGACAGCCAGCTACAATGAGCAGTTCTTC.

This clonotype was seen a few times. This chain links TRBV7-2 with TRBJ1-5, with D tentatively TRBD1 (5 bases). This CDR3 spans 15 amino acids. V lost 2 bases to trimming and J lost 6 bases, with 14 bases between them. Germline CDR1 is SGHTA and CDR2 is FQGNSA. CDR3 residues: CASSLLGTRGQPQHF. The CDR3 bases are TGTGCCAGCAGCTTACTAGGGACTCGGGGTCAGCCCCAGCATTTT. Variable domain in full (rest from reference TRBV7-2 and TRBJ1-5): GAGVSQSPSNKVTEKGKDVELRCDPISGHTALYWYRQSLGQGLEFLIYFQGNSAPDKSGLPSDRFSAERTGGSVSTLTIQRTQQEDSAVYLCASSLLGTRGQPQHFGDGTRLSIL.

In the case of this clonotype: This may come from a read error, since a much larger clone is one base off. The chain links TRBV18 to TRBJ1-2; 9 bases map to TRBD1. The germline gives CDR1 KGHSH, CDR2 LQKENI. The CDR3 covers 15 residues. Unmatched junction bases numbered 9, after V lost 6 bases and J lost 4 bases. The CDR3, as DNA: TGTGCCAGCTCTGCGAGGGGACAGGGATCCTATGGCTACACCTTC. Its protein product is CASSARGQGSYGYTF.

The chain uses TRBV5-1 and TRBJ2-3; D tentatively reads TRBD1 or TRBD2 (5 bases each). This CDR3 is 16 amino acids long. Germline V gene sequence: CDR1 SGHRS, CDR2 YFSETQ. V lost 7 bases and J lost 3, with 21 bases in between. The CDR3 DNA is TGCGCCAGCCGGCCGACAACGGGACGGAGAACAGATACGCAGTATTTT. Its translation: CASRPTTGRRTDTQYF.

CDR3 sequence: CAWGQRLRDSEAFF. The CDR3 DNA reads as TGTGCCTGGGGACAGCGACTCCGCGACTCAGAAGCTTTCTTT. The chain joins TRBV30 to TRBJ1-1; TRBD1 might be the D (6 bases). The CDR3 extends over 14 amino acids. Trimming pared 5 bases from V and 8 bases from J, leaving 21 bases between. In germline, CDR1 is GTSNPN, CDR2 SVGIG (reference sequence). Full variable domain (outside the CDR3, taken from reference TRBV30 and TRBJ1-1): SQTIHQWPATLVQPVGSPLSLECTVEGTSNPNLYWYRQAAGRGLQLLFYSVGIGQISSEVPQNLSASRPQDRQFILSSKKLLLSDSGFYLCAWGQRLRDSEAFFGQGTRLTVV.

This rearrangement joins TRBV12-3 or TRBV12-4 to TRBJ1-2; D gene uncertain. The CDR3 has 13 residues. Trimming stripped 7 bases from V and 6 bases from J, with 15 bases between. CDR3 coding DNA: TGTGCCAGCACCGTGCCAGTGGAGGATGGCTACACCTTC. Its translation is CASTVPVEDGYTF.

The V and J genes are TRBV3-1 and TRBJ1-2; D possibly corresponds to TRBD1 (5 bases). The CDR3 is 14 residues long. Germline V lookup: CDR1 LGHDT, CDR2 YNNKEL (reference sequence). The V end was cut by 4 bases, the J end by 8 bases, with 17 bases between. The CDR3 bases are TGTGCCAGCAGCCTTACCGGGGGGAAGCGCGGCTACACCTTC. Translated, it gives CASSLTGGKRGYTF.

Ten or more counts support this clonotype. CDR3 region: CAISDRGVGDEQFF. CDR3 nucleotides: TGTGCCATCAGTGATCGGGGTGTCGGGGATGAGCAGTTCTTC. J is TRBJ2-1 and V is TRBV10-3; D is possibly TRBD2 (5 bases). Germline V lookup: CDR1 ENHRY, CDR2 SYGVKD. CDR3 length: 14 residues. Between the trimmed V and J ends, which lost 3 bases and 8 bases, there was a span of 14 bases.

The chain joins TRBV11-2 to TRBJ2-1; D not certain. Trimming pared 6 bases from V and 5 bases from J, leaving 14 bases between. The CDR3 is 14 residues long. Looked up from germline, CDR1 is SGHAT and CDR2 is FQNNGV. The DNA of the CDR3 is TGTGCCAGCAGGCGCGACCCGAACGACAATGAGCAGTTCTTC. Protein sequence: CASRRDPNDNEQFF. Based on the CDR3 plus reference TRBV11-2 and TRBJ2-1, the full variable domain is EAGVAQSPRYKIIEKRQSVAFWCNPISGHATLYWYQQILGQGPKLLIQFQNNGVVDDSQLPKDRFSAERLKGVDSTLKIQPAKLEDSAVYLCASRRDPNDNEQFFGPGTRLTVL.

This clonotype was seen just once. The chain links TRBV4-1 to TRBJ2-5; TRBD1 agrees at 7 bases. CDR3 size: 17 residues. The V segment lost 1 base and the J segment 11 bases; nucleotides outside the gene matches: 19. CDR1 is MGHRA and CDR2 is YSYEKL in the germline V gene. CDR3 sequence: CASSQAKAGGAYNEQYF. CDR3 nucleotide sequence: TGCGCCAGCAGCCAAGCTAAAGCAGGGGGTGCCTACAATGAGCAGTACTTC.

This clonotype was detected a few times. The chain employs TRBV3-1 and TRBJ2-5; no definite D call. Trimming pared 0 bases from V and 6 bases from J, leaving 5 bases between. Germline V CDR1 and CDR2: LGHDT, YNNKEL (reference sequence). This CDR3 contains 12 residues. CDR3 DNA sequence: TGTGCCAGCAGCCAAGAGGCTAAGACCCAGTACTTC. It is translated as CASSQEAKTQYF.

This clonotype was observed many times. The chain employs TRBV29-1 and TRBJ1-5; 9 bases are shared with TRBD1. Germline lookup yields CDR1 SQVTM and CDR2 ANQGSEA. J was trimmed by 7 bases and V by 0 bases; bases with no gene match: 16. The CDR3 length is 18 residues. CDR3 DNA: TGCAGCGTTGAAGATCTGGTTGAGTGGGACAGGGAAGAGCAGCCCCAGCATTTT. Protein sequence: CSVEDLVEWDREEQPQHF.

The chain uses TRBV5-1 and TRBJ1-6; D is unresolved. Trimming shortened V by 0 bases and J by 9 bases, and 10 bases separated the two germline ends. Germline V gene sequence: CDR1 SGHRS, CDR2 YFSETQ. This CDR3 contains 14 residues. CDR3 residues: CASSLDGMSSPLHF. CDR3 nucleotides: TGCGCCAGCAGCTTGGACGGGATGAGTTCACCCCTCCACTTT.

This clonotype appeared a single time. The chain carries TRBV5-1 and TRBJ2-7, with 7 nucleotides matching TRBD1. The length of the CDR3 is 15 residues. The V and J ends lost 0 bases and 9 bases, in that order; junction bases with no gene match: 12. Germline CDR1 and CDR2: SGHRS and YFSETQ. CDR3 residues: CASSLAEQGTPGQYF. CDR3 DNA: TGCGCCAGCAGCTTGGCGGAACAGGGGACCCCCGGGCAGTACTTC.

On this clonotype itself: Germline is not matched at one junction end, which may reflect a read error. The chain recombines TRBV4-2 with TRBJ2-3; 15 nucleotides line up with TRBD2. Per the germline V gene, CDR1 is LGHNA and CDR2 is YNFKEQ. This CDR3 comprises 21 residues. The CDR3, as DNA: TGTGCCGGCAGCCAATTCAGGGCGGGACTAGCGGGGGGAGTGGGGACAGATACGCAGTATTTT. It codes for CAGSQFRAGLAGGVGTDTQYF.

The chain recombines TRBV7-2 with TRBJ1-1; no reliable D call. Trimming cost V 6 bases and J 5 bases, with 25 bases left between them. The CDR3 is made up of 17 amino acids. Per the germline V gene, CDR1 is SGHTA and CDR2 is FQGNSA. CDR3 region: CASRNRGPTRIGTEAFF. In DNA, the CDR3 is TGTGCCAGCAGAAATAGAGGGCCCACAAGGATAGGGACTGAAGCTTTCTTT.

This clonotype was found a few times. The genes are TRBV10-3 and TRBJ2-7, with TRBD2 identical over 8 bases. Per germline, CDR1 ENHRY and CDR2 SYGVKD. The CDR3 loop spans 14 amino acids. The junction had 9 bases not matched to a gene; V was cut back by 7 bases and J by 4 bases. The CDR3 nucleotides read TGTGCCATCACCGACCCCGCTAGCGGGTACGAGCAGTACTTC. Protein: CAITDPASGYEQYF.

This clonotype was picked up one time. The chain employs TRBV20-1 and TRBJ1-6; D is ambiguous. CDR3 length: 12 amino acids. The germline V gene encodes CDR1 DFQATT and CDR2 SNEGSKA (reference sequence). V lost 4 bases and J lost 5, with 6 bases in between. The CDR3 DNA reads as TGCAGTGCTACAAGTAATAATTCACCCCTCCACTTT. Its protein is CSATSNNSPLHF.

This clonotype was counted between two and nine times. V is TRBV6-5 and J is TRBJ2-7; D is possibly TRBD1 or TRBD2 (6 bases each). Germline values: CDR1 MNHEY, CDR2 SVGAGI. This CDR3 region has 16 residues. Deletions cut 6 bases from V and 5 bases from J, with 23 bases between. Here the CDR3 reads CASSFFSIGRGHEQYF. The CDR3 nucleotides are TGTGCCAGCAGCTTTTTTTCGATCGGACGGGGGCACGAGCAGTACTTC.

The chain employs TRBV20-1 and TRBJ2-5, with D unresolved. The CDR3 runs 12 residues. Germline assignment: CDR1 DFQATT and CDR2 SNEGSKA (reference sequence). Trimming cost V 1 base and J 1 base, with 4 bases left between them. The CDR3 bases are TGCAGTGCTAGAGTCCCCCAAGAGACCCAGTACTTC. It yields the protein CSARVPQETQYF.

The V gene is TRBV6-5, the J gene TRBJ2-4; D is undetermined. Germline CDR1 MNHEY, CDR2 SVGAGI. This CDR3 is built from 14 residues. Between the trimmed V and J ends, which lost 6 bases and 3 bases, there was a span of 12 bases. CDR3 bases: TGTGCCAGCAGACCAGACACAGTCAAAAACATTCAGTACTTC. As protein: CASRPDTVKNIQYF.

This clonotype was counted a few times. The J gene is TRBJ1-4, the V gene TRBV2; D is ambiguous. Germline assignment: CDR1 SNHLY and CDR2 FYNNEI. The V gene lost 4 bases and the J gene lost 4 bases, with 10 bases spanning the gap. This CDR3 contains 14 residues. This CDR3 reads CASSGRSRNEKLFF. The CDR3 DNA is TGTGCCAGCAGTGGGCGGTCGCGTAATGAAAAACTGTTTTTT.

The rearrangement links TRBV20-1 to TRBJ2-1; the D gene is possibly TRBD2 (6 bases). This CDR3 comprises 14 residues. Germline-derived CDR1 and CDR2 are DFQATT and SNEGSKA (reference sequence). The V end lost 6 bases, the J end lost 3 bases, and 15 bases lay between the germline ends. The CDR3 nucleotides are TGCAGTGCGCCGGGACTGCAAGACTACAATGAGCAGTTCTTC. It translates to CSAPGLQDYNEQFF.

Comments on this clonotype: It is unclear where the CDR3 begins or ends on the DNA, so no DNA is shown, and the CDR3 is as TCRdb lists it. J is TRBJ2-1 and V is TRBV6-2 or TRBV6-3; the table gives TRBD1 as D, unverified against the DNA. Germline V lookup: CDR1 MNHEY, CDR2 SVGEGT. The CDR3 is 14 residues long, ends included. CDR3 region: CASILGGSKNEQFF.